This TCR beta chain was identified in a study of T cell responses to AZD1222 COVID-19 vaccine. Study observations and caveats: Scientists sampled the repertoires only once the peak T cell response had passed. White British people made up most donors, females outnumbered males, and clonal diversity was possibly underestimated. Baseline testing showed seropositivity in only five to seven AZD1222 recipients.

This clone occurred once. Its specificity is unknown. Sequencing was performed with immunoSEQ multiplex PCR; in TCRdb, only in-frame clones are kept and a portion is missing. The sample holds some 95,000 clones, roughly 89% seen once. CDR3 length: 17 residues. Trimming removed 1 base at V and 0 bases at J, with 14 bases between. Germline lookup yields CDR1 SGHKS and CDR2 YYEKEE (reference sequence). The J gene is TRBJ1-3, the V gene TRBV5-5, with D unclear. The TCR comes from an adult in good health. The starting material was peripheral blood, obtained on day 0 of AZD1222 vaccination. CDR3 in DNA: TGTGCCAGCAGCTTGTTGTGGGCAGGCCACTCTGGAAACACCATATATTTT. Translating it yields CASSLLWAGHSGNTIYF.